This TCR beta chain was sequenced for a study of OX40 agonist ivuxolimab in advanced cancers. Sequencing was performed with immunoSEQ multiplex PCR; in TCRdb, only in-frame clones are kept and a portion is missing. The sample consists of 30,000 to 40,000 clones, 90% to 95% of them appearing once. V was pared by 6 bases and J by 4 bases, with 5 bases of the junction left unmatched. The germline gives CDR1 SNHLY, CDR2 FYNNEI. This CDR3 spans 16 amino acids. The timepoints at which blood was sampled were baseline, cycle 4 day 1, and cycle 7 day 1. The sample consisted of CD4+ or CD8+ T cells sorted from blood, taken in a trial of the OX40 agonist ivuxolimab. This sequence joins TRBV2 and TRBJ2-2; 13 nucleotides agree with TRBD2. The sequence derives from an adult with an advanced solid tumor such as melanoma, head and neck, liver or kidney cancer. As DNA, the CDR3 is TGTGCCAGCAGAGGACTAGCGGGAGATAGCACCGGGGAGCTGTTTTTT. This translates into CASRGLAGDSTGELFF.